One T cell receptor (beta chain) is described in this entry. This sample was taken from a study of T cells in Graves' hyperthyroidism and ophthalmopathy. Germline V gene lookup returns CDR1 MNHNS and CDR2 SASEGT. The CDR3 loop spans 19 amino acids. V shed 5 bases and J 0 bases; nucleotides not matched to a gene: 13. TCR beta CDR3 sequences were amplified from RNA transcripts. RT-PCR in the first round (using the HTBI primer set) targeted the TCR CDR3. From the multiplex PCR reads, TCRdb called clonotypes with MiXCR, one entry per CDR3 protein. Of around 300,000 distinct CDR3 sequences listed, roughly 15% are singletons.

This sequence joins TRBV6-1 and TRBJ2-1, with 10 nucleotides matching TRBD2. This sequence originates from a middle-aged woman with Graves' hyperthyroidism. The specimen was blood. The CDR3 loop is CASSRIAGGPPSSYNEQFF. The DNA for the CDR3 is TGTGCCAGCAGTCGAATAGCGGGAGGTCCCCCAAGCTCCTACAATGAGCAGTTCTTC.